This TCR beta chain was sequenced for a study of Graves' ophthalmopathy and Graves' hyperthyroidism. Deletions cut 3 bases from V and 1 base from J, with 4 bases between. The CDR3 spans 13 residues. RNA served as the template for amplifying TCR beta CDR3 regions. HTBI-primed first-round RT-PCR preceded second-round multiplex PCR. Using its own MiXCR run on the multiplex PCR reads, TCRdb lists one record per CDR3 protein. This sample has about 700,000 distinct CDR3 sequences, with over 40% found just once. In its sample, this clonotype was seen once. The sequence came from an adult man with Graves' ophthalmopathy. The chain uses TRBV12-3 or TRBV12-4 and TRBJ2-1; D is unclear. Sequencing was carried out using peripheral blood. CDR3 residues: CASSFNSYNEQFF. CDR3 nucleotide sequence: TGTGCCAGCAGTTTTAATTCCTACAATGAGCAGTTCTTC.